The clone carrying this T cell receptor beta chain was recorded once. The antigen is not known. This entry belongs to a study of cytomegalovirus exposure and HLA in healthy donors. Study-wide findings and caveats: In a later analysis, HLA-associated TCR beta chains were more clonally expanded than equally common others. The likely explanation for a cluster of highly shared sequence variants was sequencing artifact.

The PCR was carried out with 60 Vbeta primers and 13 Jbeta primers. Sequenced by immunoSEQ multiplex PCR; TCRdb stores in-frame clones only, minus some. Of 60,000 to 80,000 clones in the sample, approximately 79% are singletons; the top ten hold roughly 3%. Germline-derived CDR1 and CDR2 are SGHAT and FQNNGV. This CDR3 is 13 amino acids long. Trimming took off 3 bases at V and 3 bases at J, with 9 bases between the two ends. V usage is TRBV11-2 and J usage is TRBJ2-7; tentatively, D is TRBD1 (5 bases). Sequences were obtained from PBMCs. This receptor was obtained from a woman aged 25 to 39 in good health and CMV-seronegative. The CDR3 nucleotides are TGTGCCAGCAGCTTTGGCAGGGACTACGAGCAGTACTTC. Protein sequence: CASSFGRDYEQYF.